This entry describes one T cell receptor (beta chain). The clone's antigen remains unknown. Base quality data are lacking; no much larger clone is found one base away. Samples from volunteer blood donors who had recovered from COVID-19 were contributed by a second Seattle source. Collaborating institutions collected whole blood in K2EDTA tubes following their own protocols. For TCRbeta analysis, collaborators shipped samples in one of three forms: frozen whole blood, isolated PBMCs, or DNA extracted from either of those sample types. The record originates from a study of blood T cell repertoires in COVID-19 (dated by TCRdb to 2018 to 2021). At the level of the whole study: Samples from collaborators originated in the United States, Italy and Spain and spanned both the acute and convalescent phases of COVID-19. The prospective study material was composed of cDNA or gDNA derived from T cells, B-cell-depleted T cells, or PBMCs. The dataset comprised deeply sampled blood TCRbeta repertoires from subjects exposed to, actively infected with, or recovered from COVID-19. The repertoires were released in a freely available public database intended as a resource for research on the immune response to SARS-CoV-2. Samples were obtained from the ongoing ImmuneRACE study (first 160 participants) and from over 1,000 subjects provided by 6 global collaborators. The sample metadata nearly always contained a de-identified subject ID, COVID-19 status, age in years and sex. HLA class I and class II types, where available, came from metadata supplied by the sample provider rather than from assay-based typing. Overall study outcomes, separate from this receptor: Clinical and demographic metadata were provided uncurated, with the amount varying by source and participant.

The immunoSEQ Assay, a bias-controlled multiplex PCR, was used to amplify TCRbeta CDR3 regions from genomic DNA. On the study's bioinformatics: The number of nucleated cells in each sample was estimated by amplification of reference gene primers within the assay. Sequence reads were collapsed and filtered to measure the absolute abundance of every unique TCRbeta CDR3 rearrangement. For each sample, productive Simpson clonality was calculated as the square root of Simpson's diversity index over productive rearrangements. The immuneACCESS repertoire file appears here via TCRdb, limited to in-frame rearrangements. These files lack a portion of the clones; in checked studies, under half of the deficit traces to unresolved V genes, and the cause of the others is not known. From that table come the V and J calls and clone size; the DNA was used to work out D and trimming. The sample table shows fewer than 200,000 clones, and 84% are seen once. 7.5% to 9.5% of the sample comes from the top ten.

CDR1 and CDR2 are read off the germline V gene (reference sequence) as MNHEY and SMNVEV. A distance of 5 bases separates the germline ends of V and J, which lose 3 bases and 6 bases respectively. Taken from cysteine to phenylalanine, the CDR3 has 12 residues. Of the read, only the CDR3 DNA is kept; its 36 bases are in frame from base 1. The chain joins TRBV27 to TRBJ2-2; the D gene cannot be resolved reliably. This TCR came from a man aged 40-49 years who had recovered from COVID-19. The sequenced sample consisted of peripheral blood. Read as DNA, the sequence is TGTGCCAGCAGTTTGGGCCCCGGGGAGCTGTTTTTT. Translated, it reads CASSLGPGELFF.